This note documents a single TCR beta chain sequence. This clone has just one count. There is no known antigen for this receptor. Nothing much larger sits one base from this clone, and base qualities are not available. CD8 naive samples were CD45RO-negative cells positively selected for CCR7, giving a CD45RA+CCR7+ population that excluded TemRA cells. The donors were healthy, HIV-negative adults who had no recently reported acute infections or vaccinations. Every donor was a Caucasian adult residing in Nashville, Tennessee, USA. Blood was collected by leukapheresis, and PBMCs were isolated by Ficoll-Histopaque density gradient centrifugation and then cryopreserved in liquid nitrogen vapor phase. Analytical flow cytometry was used to check the purity and quantity of every magnetically sorted T cell population. From each sorted fraction, genomic DNA was isolated and quantified by UV absorbance on a Nanodrop 2000c.

The germline ends are 8 bases apart after V is trimmed by 2 bases and J by 2 bases. Measured from the cysteine to the phenylalanine, the CDR3 is 14 residues long. Left in the record is the CDR3 DNA by itself, 42 bases read in frame from the first base. CDR1 and CDR2 are drawn from the germline V gene (reference sequence): SEHNR, FQNEAQ. The data originate from a study of shared clonotypes between healthy human individuals (dated by TCRdb to the early 2020s). General notes on the study: The cohort comprised a couple of women and a few men aged 18 to 49 years. Blood TCR repertoires of about five healthy adults were deeply sequenced to estimate repertoire size and the extent of clonotype sharing between individuals. For each donor, CD4 naive and CD4 memory were each given three plates, CD8 naive was given two plates, and CD8 memory was given one plate. Libraries were prepared and TCR repertoires were sequenced by different laboratories using diverse techniques, in order to increase sequencing depth and limit assay-specific biases. Each donor's leukapheresis produced roughly between roughly 0.9 and 8.9 billion PBMCs.

Using the deep immunoSEQ assay, TCR CDR3 regions were amplified from genomic DNA by multiplex PCR. Genomic DNA extracted from each cell subset was distributed evenly over all wells of several immunoSEQ 96-well plates, and each plate served as one replicate. For sorted subsets, each replicate PCR was loaded with 200 to 250 ng genomic DNA, equivalent to about 30,000 T cell genomes. Purified libraries were quantified with a Qubit 3.0 fluorometer, sized on a Bioanalyzer 2100, and re-quantified with the KAPA Library Quantification kit. Every immunoSEQ 96-well plate was sequenced on a dedicated single-read 150-cycle Illumina NextSeq 550 flow cell. The source study handled its data this way. Because only junctional sequences without quality scores were contained in the immunoSEQ output, filtering matching that applied to full-length reads could not be performed. To assign V/J genes and CDR3, sequences were annotated using PyIR, a Python wrapper for IgBLAST v1.9, with IMGT germline references. Reads were removed for weak V/J assignments (E-value above 1e-6), missing CDR3, stop codons, out-of-frame junctions, or ambiguous translated residues. V3J clonotypes were defined by identical inferred V gene, J gene, and CDR3 amino acid sequence. To compute the percentage overlap between repertoires, the number of shared unique clonotypes was divided by the size of the smaller repertoire. Three approaches were used to assess repertoire richness: RTK rarefaction, the Chao1 estimator, and Recon v2.1 estimates of unobserved clonotypes. OLGA was used to compute generation probabilities for all TCRbeta clonotypes that the gDNA method yielded from a handful of donors. TCRdb limited this immuneACCESS table to in-frame rearrangements with V and J called. A share of clones is missing; checked studies link under half to unresolved V genes, and the rest is unexplained. V, J and clone size are taken as reported in that table, and D and trimming were inferred from the DNA itself. The sample records around 2,000,000 clones, roughly 95% of which are singletons. 0.95% to 1.5% of the sample is in the top ten clones.

Beyond this particular receptor, the publication reports: Sampling was limited to blood, and TCR repertoires in tissue likely differ from TCR repertoires in blood. Clonotypes shared by all four sorted-subset donors showed higher generation probabilities than non-shared clonotypes. About 5% of naive CD4, more than 3% of naive CD8, roughly 2.4% of memory CD4, and around 0.42% of memory CD8 clonotypes were shared across several donors. Pairwise subsampling led to the expectation that sequencing depth would affect the degree of clonotype sharing among donors. The small number of donors limited the genetic and exposure-history diversity represented. Larger estimated clonotype richness was generally found for naive subsets than for memory subsets. Rarefaction of sorted-subset datasets indicated incomplete sequencing despite the large sequencing depth.

Sequencing was performed on naive CD8+ T cells sorted from blood. What the cell subset or site label conveys for this sample: CD45RA+CCR7+. The TCR was taken from a man aged 18 to 30 in good health. The chain couples TRBV7-9 to TRBJ2-3; the D call is tentative, TRBD1 or TRBD2, as each matches 5 bases. The nucleotide sequence is TGTGCCAGCAGCTTACTGGGGGACACAGATACGCAGTATTTT. This codes for CASSLLGDTDTQYF.